This T cell receptor (beta chain) was identified during a study of tumor-infiltrating lymphocytes in primary liver carcinoma. General study findings and limits: Because of bulk unsorted sampling, CD4+ and CD8+ repertoires were not subjected to comparison.

TCR beta cDNA came from around 0.5 ug total RNA, primed with a constant-region primer. Modified slightly, ARM-PCR produced TCR beta libraries over three nested multiplex PCR rounds. With TRBV1-TRBV30 forward primers and a C-beta reverse primer, the first two PCR rounds were run for approximately 10 cycles each. TCRdb fed the multiplex PCR reads into MiXCR, producing one record per CDR3 protein. The sample contains some 320,000 distinct CDR3 sequences, more than 55% of which appear only once. Remarks on this clonotype: Its target is not known.

Trimming pared 4 bases from V and 0 bases from J, leaving 10 bases between. The CDR3 loop spans 15 amino acids. Germline CDR1 is SEHNR and CDR2 is FQNEAQ (reference sequence). RNA isolated from unsorted whole blood supplied the blood RNA, with germline DNA also extracted. Patients were treatment-naive with chronic HBV infection. The gene calls are TRBV7-9 and TRBJ1-5; D is possibly TRBD1 (6 bases). This receptor was identified in a man aged 40-55 years with primary liver carcinoma and hepatitis B virus infection. Input material: peripheral blood. CDR3 residues: CASSSSGVSNQPQHF. The CDR3, as DNA: TGTGCCAGCAGCTCCTCAGGGGTTAGCAATCAGCCCCAGCATTTT.